These 22 T cell receptor beta chains came from one sample sequenced in a study of cytomegalovirus exposure and HLA in healthy donors. PCR primers comprised 60 Vbeta and 13 Jbeta primers. Profiling relied on immunoSEQ multiplex PCR, and the TCRdb table lists in-frame clones only, not all of them. This table has about 120,000 clones, about 79% appearing once. Specimen: PBMCs. The source is a man in his thirties or forties in good health and CMV-seropositive.

This clone has a single count. J is TRBJ2-1 and V is TRBV4-1; 14 nucleotides agree with TRBD2. CDR1 and CDR2 (germline): MGHRA, YSYEKL. With 2 bases clipped from V and 5 bases from J, the junction kept 17 bases outside the gene matches. The CDR3 has 21 amino acids. CDR3 nucleotides: TGCGCCAGCAGCCAAAAGCCTCGGACTAGCGGGGGGTACACCGCCAACAATGAGCAGTTCTTC. It encodes CASSQKPRTSGGYTANNEQFF.

The gene calls are TRBV6-4 and TRBJ2-6; D is possibly TRBD2 (5 bases). The CDR3 runs to 18 residues. Germline V CDR1 and CDR2: MRHNA, SNTAGT. V was trimmed by 0 bases and J by 1 base, leaving 13 bases between them. In nucleotides, the CDR3 is TGTGCCAGCAGTGACTCCGCAGGCTCGGGGTCTGGGGCCAACGTCCTGACTTTC. It translates to CASSDSAGSGSGANVLTF.

Only a few counts were recorded for this clone. V and J are TRBV6-5 and TRBJ2-5; the D is unclear. This CDR3 is built from 15 residues. The V end lost 0 bases, the J end lost 2 bases, and 10 bases lay between the germline ends. Germline V gives CDR1 MNHEY, CDR2 SVGAGI. CDR3 bases: TGTGCCAGCAGTTACTCGATCGGCAGGCAAGAGACCCAGTACTTC. It encodes CASSYSIGRQETQYF.

As DNA, the CDR3 is TGTGCCAGCAGTGGACAGCAAAATCAGCCCCAGCATTTT. This sequence encodes CASSGQQNQPQHF. The rearrangement uses TRBV2 and TRBJ1-5, with a tentative D call TRBD1 (5 bases). CDR1 and CDR2 from the germline V gene are SNHLY and FYNNEI. Trimming took 4 bases from V and 4 from J, leaving 8 bases between them. CDR3 length equals 13 residues.

The V call is TRBV4-3, the J call TRBJ2-7, with 11 bases matching TRBD2. V was clipped by 2 bases and J by 2 bases; unmatched bases: 2. CDR3 length: 15 amino acids. Germline-derived CDR1 and CDR2 are LGHNA and YSLEER. The CDR3, as DNA: TGCGCCAGCAGCCAACTACTAGCGGGAGCCTACGAGCAGTACTTC. This gives the protein CASSQLLAGAYEQYF.

The chain carries TRBV6-1 and TRBJ1-2; 9 bases line up with TRBD1. The CDR3 consists of 15 residues. Germline V gene data show CDR1 as MNHNS and CDR2 as SASEGT. V shed 4 bases and J 4 bases; nucleotides not matched to a gene: 7. This CDR3 reads CASSAPGQGPYGYTF. In nucleotides, the CDR3 is TGTGCCAGCAGTGCCCCGGGACAGGGCCCCTATGGCTACACCTTC.

Concerning this clone: Mismatch with germline at one junction end may stem from a read error. J is TRBJ1-4 and V is TRBV19; no firm D call. The CDR3 is 17 residues long. The germline gives CDR1 LNHDA, CDR2 SQIVND (reference sequence). Here the CDR3 reads CASSIDLFTREGRAFRF. The CDR3 coding sequence is TGTGCCAGTAGTATAGATTTGTTTACAAGGGAAGGGAGGGCCTTCCGTTTT. Combining the CDR3 with reference TRBV19 and TRBJ1-4 gives the whole variable domain DGGITQSPKYLFRKEGQNVTLSCEQNLNHDAMYWYRQDPGQGLRLIYYSQIVNDFQKGDIAEGYSVSREKKESFPLTVTSAQKNPTAFYLCASSIDLFTREGRAFRFGSGTQLSVL.

This chain connects TRBV15 to TRBJ1-1; 9 nucleotides match TRBD1. Losses at the gene ends were 5 bases for V and 6 bases for J; bases not matched to a gene: 10. Germline lookup yields CDR1 LNHNV and CDR2 YYDKDF (reference sequence). This CDR3 comprises 15 residues. This CDR3 is CATSGRQGVTAEAFF. The CDR3 DNA reads TGTGCCACCAGCGGAAGACAGGGGGTCACAGCTGAAGCTTTCTTT.

This clone was counted a few times. The CDR3 region has the DNA TGTGCCAGCAGTTTATGGGGGGGAGGGCCAGTCGAGCAGTACTTC. The encoded protein is CASSLWGGGPVEQYF. The V gene is TRBV28, the J gene TRBJ2-7, with 7 positions matching TRBD2. V lost 0 bases to trimming and J lost 6 bases; unmatched junction nucleotides: 8. The CDR3 consists of 15 residues. Per germline, CDR1 MDHEN and CDR2 SYDVKM. The variable domain in full, completed from reference TRBV28 and TRBJ2-7, reads DVKVTQSSRYLVKRTGEKVFLECVQDMDHENMFWYRQDPGLGLRLIYFSYDVKMKEKGDIPEGYSVSREKKERFSLILESASTNQTSMYLCASSLWGGGPVEQYFGPGTRLTVT.

In this sample, this clone turned up once. The V gene is TRBV5-1, the J gene TRBJ1-5; weak D call: TRBD1 (6 bases). V gave up 4 bases and J gave up 7 bases, with 18 bases separating them. There are 15 residues in the CDR3. The germline CDR1 and CDR2 sequences are SGHRS and YFSETQ. The CDR3 region is CASSRTGSVEQPQHF. CDR3 DNA: TGCGCCAGCAGCCGTACAGGGTCGGTGGAGCAGCCCCAGCATTTT.

J is TRBJ2-5 and V is TRBV7-6; 9 nucleotides line up with TRBD1. The J call is doubtful: the DNA matches TRBJ2-7 better. This CDR3 region has 15 residues. The germline CDR1 and CDR2 sequences are SGHVS and FNYEAQ. CDR3 in DNA: TGTGCCAGCAGCGCGCCACAGGGGGCAGGGTACGAGCAGTACTTC. It yields the protein CASSAPQGAGYEQYF.

This chain connects TRBV13 to TRBJ2-7; D is unclear. Germline V gene sequence: CDR1 PRHDT, CDR2 FYEKMQ (reference sequence). The CDR3 contains 13 residues. Deletions cut 0 bases from V and 4 bases from J, with 7 bases between. CDR3: CASSLGLIYEQYF. Here the CDR3 DNA reads TGTGCCAGCAGCTTAGGCCTTATATACGAGCAGTACTTC.

In DNA form, the CDR3 reads TGTGCCAGCAGCTTGGAGCCGGAGACCCAGTACTTC. Amino acids: CASSLEPETQYF. V is TRBV11-2 and J is TRBJ2-5; no clear D. Germline V lookup: CDR1 SGHAT, CDR2 FQNNGV. Trimming cost V 3 bases and J 5 bases, with 7 bases left between them. The CDR3 runs to 12 residues.

This chain joins TRBV30 and TRBJ1-5; 7 positions agree with TRBD1. The length of the CDR3 is 13 residues. The V and J ends lost 5 bases and 4 bases, in that order; junction bases with no gene match: 5. The germline gives CDR1 GTSNPN, CDR2 SVGIG (reference sequence). The CDR3 loop reads CAWGKTGNQPQHF. In DNA form, the CDR3 reads TGTGCCTGGGGCAAGACAGGGAATCAGCCCCAGCATTTT. The entire variable domain, with the rest obtained from reference TRBV30 and TRBJ1-5, is as follows: SQTIHQWPATLVQPVGSPLSLECTVEGTSNPNLYWYRQAAGRGLQLLFYSVGIGQISSEVPQNLSASRPQDRQFILSSKKLLLSDSGFYLCAWGKTGNQPQHFGDGTRLSIL.

CDR3 coding DNA: TGTGCCAGCAGCCGAGACAGTAGACCCCTCCACTTT. It yields the protein CASSRDSRPLHF. The chain employs TRBV7-2 and TRBJ1-6; a possible D gene is TRBD1 (5 bases). CDR3 length equals 12 residues. Trimming took 5 bases from V and 12 from J, leaving 11 bases between them. Germline V CDR1 and CDR2: SGHTA, FQGNSA.

Only one count was recorded for this clone. The genes are TRBV7-6 and TRBJ2-7, with 10 bases fitting TRBD2. Germline V gene lookup returns CDR1 SGHVS and CDR2 FNYEAQ. CDR3 length: 16 amino acids. Trimming removed 5 bases from V and 6 bases from J; junction bases left unmatched: 13. CDR3 protein: CASSLEGTSVSLEQYF. The CDR3 region has the DNA TGTGCCAGCAGCCTAGAAGGGACTAGCGTATCCCTCGAGCAGTACTTC.

This chain links TRBV21-1 with TRBJ2-7; TRBD2 reflects the table's D call only, with no check against the DNA. TRBV21-1 is a pseudogene. CDR3 length: 15 residues. The CDR3 nucleotides read TGTGCCAGCAGCCCACGGGACGGAGGGTCCAACGAGCAGTACTTC. It codes for CASSPRDGGSNEQYF.

V usage is TRBV28 and J usage is TRBJ2-5, with 13 bases lining up with TRBD2. V was pared by 6 bases and J by 4 bases, with 5 bases of the junction left unmatched. The CDR3 runs 15 residues. Germline CDR1 reads MDHEN; CDR2 reads SYDVKM. The CDR3 bases are TGTGCCAGCAGCCGACTAGCGGGAGGTTCAGAGACCCAGTACTTC. This codes for CASSRLAGGSETQYF.

The rearrangement uses TRBV29-1 and TRBJ2-1; 7 bases map to TRBD2. This CDR3 contains 12 residues. CDR1 is SQVTM and CDR2 is ANQGSEA in the germline V gene. After removal of 4 bases from V and 9 bases from J, the junction contained 6 bases not matched to a gene. CDR3 sequence reads: CSVAPGGPEQFF. DNA for the CDR3: TGCAGCGTTGCCCCGGGGGGACCTGAGCAGTTCTTC.

This chain connects TRBV4-2 to TRBJ1-2; possible D gene TRBD1, 6 bases. The CDR3 is 15 amino acids. Trimming cost V 1 base and J 4 bases, with 13 bases left between them. CDR1 is LGHNA, CDR2 YNFKEQ, per germline. CDR3 DNA sequence: TGTGCCAGCAGCCAAGTCACAGGGAACTCCTATGGCTACACCTTC. It codes for CASSQVTGNSYGYTF.

This chain connects TRBV2 to TRBJ2-5; a weak D match, TRBD1 (5 bases). The germline V gene encodes CDR1 SNHLY and CDR2 FYNNEI. The CDR3 is made up of 12 amino acids. V was cut by 7 bases and J by 3 bases, with 9 bases left in between. CDR3 region: CASKETEETQYF. CDR3 DNA: TGTGCCAGCAAGGAGACAGAAGAGACCCAGTACTTC.

The gene calls are TRBV29-1 and TRBJ1-5; D might be TRBD1 (5 bases). Trimming took off 4 bases at V and 1 base at J, with 8 bases between the two ends. CDR1 and CDR2 (germline): SQVTM, ANQGSEA. The CDR3 runs 13 residues. CDR3 DNA sequence: TGCAGCGTTGGGGGGGGAAGCAATCAGCCCCAGCATTTT. It yields the protein CSVGGGSNQPQHF.